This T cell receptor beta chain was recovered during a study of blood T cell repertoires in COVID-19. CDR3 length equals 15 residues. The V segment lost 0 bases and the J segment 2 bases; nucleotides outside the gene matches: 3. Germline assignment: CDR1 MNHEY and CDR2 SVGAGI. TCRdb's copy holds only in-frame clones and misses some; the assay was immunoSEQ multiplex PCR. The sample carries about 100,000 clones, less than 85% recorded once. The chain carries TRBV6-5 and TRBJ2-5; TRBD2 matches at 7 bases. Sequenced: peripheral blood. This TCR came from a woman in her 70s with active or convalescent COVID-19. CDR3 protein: CASSYSGGGQETQYF. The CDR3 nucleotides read TGTGCCAGCAGTTACTCGGGGGGAGGGCAAGAGACCCAGTACTTC.